Each of the 31 T cell receptor beta chains below was sequenced from the same sample in a study of control samples from healthy donors and cancer patients. The table came from immunoSEQ multiplex PCR; TCRdb's copy has only in-frame clones and leaves some out. The sample holds roughly 150,000 clones, over 90% seen once. Sequenced material: blood. These receptors came from a man aged 50 to 59 in good health.

The chain combines TRBV24-1 with TRBJ1-5; 9 bases are a match to TRBD1. This CDR3 is 15 amino acids long. Germline values: CDR1 KGHDR, CDR2 SFDVKD. V was clipped by 5 bases and J by 1 base; unmatched bases: 2. The CDR3 protein is CATSGGQGSNQPQHF. The CDR3 region has the DNA TGTGCCACCAGTGGGGGACAGGGCAGCAATCAGCCCCAGCATTTT.

This chain connects TRBV6-6 to TRBJ2-7, with 8 bases fitting TRBD1. The germline V gene has CDR1 MNHNY and CDR2 SVGAGI (reference sequence). This CDR3 is 12 amino acids long. The V and J ends lost 6 bases and 5 bases, in that order; junction bases with no gene match: 3. The CDR3 loop is CASRKGQDEQYF. The CDR3 region has the DNA TGTGCCAGCAGAAAGGGACAGGACGAGCAGTACTTC.

Of note for this clone: The junction differs from germline at one of its ends, possibly a read error. The chain carries TRBV7-7 and TRBJ2-1; D ambiguous. The CDR3 extends over 13 amino acids. Germline CDR1 reads SSHAT; CDR2 reads FNYEAQ (reference sequence). The CDR3 spells CASSPSLVNEQFF. In DNA, the CDR3 is TGTGCTAGCAGCCCGAGCCTAGTGAATGAGCAGTTCTTC.

The rearrangement uses TRBV27 and TRBJ1-1, with D perhaps TRBD1 (5 bases). The CDR3 is 14 residues long. V lost 5 bases to trimming and J lost 6 bases, with 16 bases between them. Germline V gene lookup returns CDR1 MNHEY and CDR2 SMNVEV (reference sequence). The CDR3 DNA sequence: TGTGCCAGCAGTACTACCCGGGGGTTTCCTGAAGCTTTCTTT. Translated: CASSTTRGFPEAFF.

The chain combines TRBV4-2 with TRBJ2-1; 12 bases line up with TRBD2. The CDR3 length is 15 residues. With V trimmed by 1 base and J by 9 bases, 4 bases remained unmatched. Germline V CDR1 and CDR2: LGHNA, YNFKEQ. In DNA form, the CDR3 reads TGTGCCAGCAGCCAAGGGACTAGCGGGATGGTTGAGCAGTTCTTC. Translation gives CASSQGTSGMVEQFF.

The rearrangement uses TRBV2 and TRBJ2-5; D call uncertain. V lost 7 bases and J lost 1, with 10 bases in between. Per the germline V gene, CDR1 is SNHLY and CDR2 is FYNNEI. The CDR3 is 13 residues long. The CDR3 reads CASTARVQETQYF. The CDR3 nucleotides are TGTGCCAGCACTGCACGGGTCCAAGAGACCCAGTACTTC.

V usage is TRBV28 and J usage is TRBJ1-1, with D perhaps TRBD1 (5 bases). V gave up 1 base and J gave up 7 bases, with 7 bases separating them. The CDR3 covers 12 residues. Germline V CDR1 and CDR2: MDHEN, SYDVKM. The CDR3 sequence: CASSLLTDEAFF. The CDR3 DNA is TGTGCCAGCAGTTTATTGACAGATGAAGCTTTCTTT.

V gene TRBV18 combines with J gene TRBJ1-1; D ambiguous. Trimming pared 8 bases from V and 0 bases from J, leaving 13 bases between. The CDR3 contains 14 residues. Germline V gene lookup returns CDR1 KGHSH and CDR2 LQKENI. CDR3 DNA sequence: TGTGCCAGCGCCGATTCGATTCTGAACACTGAAGCTTTCTTT. Its protein product is CASADSILNTEAFF.

The chain joins TRBV12-3 or TRBV12-4 to TRBJ2-7; D is ambiguous. The CDR3 extends over 12 amino acids. V was pared by 2 bases and J by 5 bases, with 7 bases between. CDR3 region: CASSLYGDEQYF. CDR3 DNA sequence: TGTGCCAGCAGTTTATATGGAGACGAGCAGTACTTC.

The chain links TRBV6-6 to TRBJ1-5; 12 bases match TRBD1. There are 19 residues in the CDR3. The germline gives CDR1 MNHNY, CDR2 SVGAGI (reference sequence). V was clipped by 5 bases and J by 0 bases; unmatched bases: 11. CDR3: CASSPWGQGAMSSNQPQHF. The CDR3 nucleotides are TGTGCCAGCAGTCCTTGGGGACAGGGGGCTATGAGTAGCAATCAGCCCCAGCATTTT.

J is TRBJ1-1 and V is TRBV13; 10 positions match TRBD1. Germline V gene data show CDR1 as PRHDT and CDR2 as FYEKMQ (reference sequence). The V gene end was trimmed by 5 bases and the J gene end by 5 bases; junction bases not matched to a gene: 5. The CDR3 is 14 amino acids. The CDR3 sequence: CASSQDRGRTEAFF. CDR3 DNA sequence: TGTGCCAGCAGCCAAGACAGGGGGCGAACTGAAGCTTTCTTT. The whole variable domain, filled in from reference TRBV13 and TRBJ1-1, reads AAGVIQSPRHLIKEKRETATLKCYPIPRHDTVYWYQQGPGQDPQFLISFYEKMQSDKGSIPDRFSAQQFSDYHSELNMSSLELGDSALYFCASSQDRGRTEAFFGQGTRLTVV.

This clone was found once. This rearrangement joins TRBV10-3 to TRBJ1-5; 7 bases line up with TRBD1. The germline V gene encodes CDR1 ENHRY and CDR2 SYGVKD. Trimming removed 5 bases from V and 3 bases from J; junction bases left unmatched: 4. This CDR3 comprises 14 residues. CDR3 nucleotides: TGTGCCATCAGTTCCGGACAGGCCAATCAGCCCCAGCATTTT. Protein product: CAISSGQANQPQHF.

This chain joins TRBV11-2 and TRBJ1-6; D unresolved. CDR3 size: 16 residues. V gave up 2 bases and J gave up 7 bases, with 15 bases separating them. The germline V gene encodes CDR1 SGHAT and CDR2 FQNNGV. CDR3 protein: CASSLSLGLTNSPLHF. The CDR3 bases are TGTGCCAGCAGCTTATCTTTAGGACTGACGAATTCACCCCTCCACTTT.

This rearrangement joins TRBV28 to TRBJ1-1, with D unresolved. Germline V gene data show CDR1 as MDHEN and CDR2 as SYDVKM. This CDR3 is built from 9 residues. The V gene lost 5 bases and the J gene lost 13 bases, with 8 bases spanning the gap. The CDR3 sequence: CASSEPYFF. The CDR3 DNA is TGTGCCAGCAGTGAGCCGTATTTCTTT.

This chain connects TRBV4-1 to TRBJ2-3, with 12 bases aligning to TRBD2. The CDR3 runs to 15 residues. The trim removed 4 bases at V and 6 bases at J, leaving 5 bases unmatched. In germline, CDR1 is MGHRA, CDR2 YSYEKL. The CDR3 DNA reads as TGCGCCAGCAGCCTATCCGGGACTAGCGGGGATACGCAGTATTTT. Translating gives CASSLSGTSGDTQYF.

The gene calls are TRBV19 and TRBJ2-1; possibly TRBD2 for D (6 bases). This CDR3 is built from 14 residues. The germline V gene encodes CDR1 LNHDA and CDR2 SQIVND (reference sequence). V gave up 6 bases and J gave up 2 bases, with 11 bases separating them. Here the CDR3 reads CASSVRGAYNEQFF. For the CDR3, the DNA is TGTGCCAGTAGCGTCCGCGGGGCCTACAATGAGCAGTTCTTC.

The chain uses TRBV6-5 and TRBJ2-7, with D unclear. The CDR3 runs to 11 residues. Trimming took 7 bases from V and 2 from J, leaving 6 bases between them. In germline, CDR1 is MNHEY, CDR2 SVGAGI. The CDR3 reads CASTSPYEQYF. For the CDR3, the DNA is TGTGCCAGCACCTCGCCCTACGAGCAGTACTTC.

The V and J genes are TRBV7-8 and TRBJ2-2; 14 bases fit TRBD2. Germline CDR1 is SGHVS and CDR2 is FQNEAQ. The CDR3 totals 18 residues. With 4 bases clipped from V and 5 bases from J, the junction kept 9 bases outside the gene matches. CDR3 residues: CASSSRTSGRRLTGELFF. The CDR3 DNA reads TGTGCCAGCAGCTCCCGGACTAGCGGGAGGAGGTTAACCGGGGAGCTGTTTTTT.

The chain joins TRBV29-1 to TRBJ1-4; the D is unclear. V shed 5 bases and J shed 7 bases, with 5 bases lying between them. This CDR3 has 10 amino acids. From germline, CDR1 is SQVTM and CDR2 ANQGSEA. The CDR3 bases are TGCAGCGTTTGGCGTGAAAAACTGTTTTTT. Protein product: CSVWREKLFF.

The V call is TRBV4-1, the J call TRBJ1-3, with 9 bases lining up with TRBD1. The germline gives CDR1 MGHRA, CDR2 YSYEKL. The V segment lost 4 bases and the J segment 2 bases; nucleotides outside the gene matches: 3. This CDR3 comprises 15 residues. CDR3: CASSPRTGAGNTIYF. The CDR3 nucleotides are TGCGCCAGCAGCCCGAGGACAGGGGCTGGAAACACCATATATTTT.

Here the CDR3 DNA reads TGTGCCAGCAGCAGTACAGGGGGCAAAGGTTCCGAGCAGTACTTC. Translated, it gives CASSSTGGKGSEQYF. The chain combines TRBV28 with TRBJ2-7; TRBD1 matches 9 bases. Germline V CDR1 and CDR2: MDHEN, SYDVKM. V trimming: 6 bases; J trimming: 6 bases; junction bases outside the gene matches: 12. This CDR3 has 15 residues.

The chain recombines TRBV4-1 with TRBJ1-6, with a possible D match to TRBD1 (5 bases). V lost 4 bases and J 5 bases, leaving 15 bases between the germline ends. Germline V gene lookup returns CDR1 MGHRA and CDR2 YSYEKL. CDR3 length equals 16 residues. CDR3 nucleotide sequence: TGCGCCAGCAGCCGAGGGACGACGGGGAATAATTCACCCCTCCACTTT. The encoded protein is CASSRGTTGNNSPLHF.

V usage is TRBV3-1 (or the pseudogene TRBV3-2) and J usage is TRBJ2-5; 15 bases are shared with TRBD2. Germline-derived CDR1 and CDR2 are LGHDT and YNNKEL (reference sequence). The CDR3 contains 15 residues. V dropped 4 bases and J dropped 5; count of bases not matched to a gene: 2. The CDR3 nucleotides are TGTGCCAGCAGCCGAGGGACTAGCGGGAGGGAGACCCAGTACTTC. Amino acids: CASSRGTSGRETQYF.

The V and J genes are TRBV28 and TRBJ1-5; perhaps TRBD1 as D (5 bases). The V end lost 3 bases, the J end lost 4 bases, and 10 bases lay between the germline ends. Germline V lookup: CDR1 MDHEN, CDR2 SYDVKM. The CDR3 length is 14 residues. CDR3 residues: CASSLPQGNQPQHF. CDR3 in DNA: TGTGCCAGCAGTTTGCCCCAGGGAAATCAGCCCCAGCATTTT.

V usage is TRBV29-1 and J usage is TRBJ2-7, with D possibly called TRBD1 or TRBD2 (5 bases each). Between the trimmed V and J ends, which lost 1 base and 9 bases, there was a span of 10 bases. The germline V gene encodes CDR1 SQVTM and CDR2 ANQGSEA. This CDR3 has 11 amino acids. In nucleotides, the CDR3 is TGCAGCGTTGAAGGGGATGGGGGGCAGTACTTC. This translates into CSVEGDGGQYF.

This sequence joins TRBV7-2 and TRBJ2-2, with 13 bases that match TRBD2. The V segment lost 2 bases and the J segment 7 bases; nucleotides outside the gene matches: 4. Germline V gene sequence: CDR1 SGHTA, CDR2 FQGNSA. The CDR3 contains 16 residues. CDR3 nucleotide sequence: TGTGCCAGCAGCTTAACTAGCGGGAGGGTAGGCGGGGAGCTGTTTTTT. It yields the protein CASSLTSGRVGGELFF.

This sequence joins TRBV28 and TRBJ2-1, with TRBD2 identical over 11 bases. With 6 bases clipped from V and 12 bases from J, the junction kept 10 bases outside the gene matches. The CDR3 has 14 amino acids. Germline values: CDR1 MDHEN, CDR2 SYDVKM. In nucleotides, the CDR3 is TGTGCCAGCAGCCTGGGGACTAGCGGCTTAGGGCAGTTCTTC. It specifies CASSLGTSGLGQFF.

This chain joins TRBV10-2 and TRBJ2-7; 7 nucleotides align to TRBD1. The CDR3 length is 15 residues. Germline CDR1 is WSHSY and CDR2 is SAAADI. The J segment lost 3 bases and the V segment lost 5 bases, leaving 10 bases of the junction unmatched. CDR3 in amino acids: CASSKRPGQYYEQYF. CDR3 nucleotides: TGCGCCAGCAGTAAGAGACCGGGACAGTACTACGAGCAGTACTTC.

V usage is TRBV13 and J usage is TRBJ2-7; D gene ambiguous. The CDR3 runs to 11 residues. The V end was cut by 3 bases, the J end by 3 bases, with 3 bases between. Germline V gene lookup returns CDR1 PRHDT and CDR2 FYEKMQ (reference sequence). This CDR3 is CASSFGYEQYF. The CDR3 DNA follows: TGTGCCAGCAGCTTTGGCTACGAGCAGTACTTC.

This clone was counted a single time. The chain couples TRBV18 to TRBJ1-1, with TRBD1 matching 8 bases. Looked up from germline, CDR1 is KGHSH and CDR2 is LQKENI. CDR3 length: 14 residues. The V segment lost 3 bases and the J segment 1 base; nucleotides outside the gene matches: 1. Here the CDR3 reads CASSPGTGNTEAFF. CDR3 in DNA: TGTGCCAGCTCACCTGGGACAGGGAACACTGAAGCTTTCTTT.

This chain links TRBV5-1 with TRBJ2-7, with 9 bases fitting TRBD2. The CDR3 loop spans 15 amino acids. CDR1 is SGHRS, CDR2 YFSETQ, per germline. Germline trimming cut 0 bases from V and 5 bases from J; bases unmatched to any gene: 6. CDR3 sequence reads: CASSLAAGGKNEQYF. DNA of the CDR3: TGCGCCAGCAGCTTGGCAGCGGGAGGAAAAAACGAGCAGTACTTC.